Below are 16 T cell receptor beta chains sequenced from a single sample in a study of blood T cell repertoires in COVID-19. Data came from immunoSEQ multiplex PCR; TCRdb stores just in-frame clones and leaves some out. The table has hundreds of thousands of clones, 80% to 90% seen once. What was sequenced was PBMCs or T cells enriched from blood (not recorded which). The receptors here all came from a man between 25 and 39 years old who had recovered from COVID-19.

The chain is built from TRBV15 and TRBJ2-2; TRBD2 matches at 9 bases. The CDR3 runs 15 residues. Per the germline V gene, CDR1 is LNHNV and CDR2 is YYDKDF (reference sequence). Trimming cost V 1 base and J 7 bases; bases outside gene matches: 4. The CDR3 nucleotides read TGTGCCACCAGCAGAGGCGGTAGCGGGAGCGGGGAGCTGTTTTTT. As protein: CATSRGGSGSGELFF.

The V gene is TRBV28, the J gene TRBJ2-5; no definite D call. Germline V lookup: CDR1 MDHEN, CDR2 SYDVKM. Trimming cost V 4 bases and J 4 bases, with 10 bases left between them. The CDR3 totals 13 residues. In DNA, the CDR3 is TGTGCCAGCAGTTCTTTCGCAGGAGAGACCCAGTACTTC. It is translated as CASSSFAGETQYF. Based on the CDR3 plus reference TRBV28 and TRBJ2-5, the full variable domain is DVKVTQSSRYLVKRTGEKVFLECVQDMDHENMFWYRQDPGLGLRLIYFSYDVKMKEKGDIPEGYSVSREKKERFSLILESASTNQTSMYLCASSSFAGETQYFGPGTRLLVL.

CDR3 nucleotides: TGCGCCAGCAGTGAGAGGGCGGGAGGGTCGACCGGGGAGCTGTTTTTT. Its translation is CASSERAGGSTGELFF. The chain carries TRBV10-2 and TRBJ2-2; TRBD2 agrees at 9 bases. CDR1 WSHSY and CDR2 SAAADI come from the germline V gene. This CDR3 has 16 amino acids. The junction had 6 bases not matched to a gene; V was cut back by 2 bases and J by 5 bases.

The gene calls are TRBV27 and TRBJ2-3; 14 positions match TRBD2. CDR3 length equals 16 residues. Germline V gene lookup returns CDR1 MNHEY and CDR2 SMNVEV (reference sequence). The V gene end was trimmed by 8 bases and the J gene end by 2 bases; junction bases not matched to a gene: 6. CDR3 amino acids: CASWGLAGALTDTQYF. Here the CDR3 DNA reads TGTGCCAGCTGGGGACTAGCGGGGGCCCTCACAGATACGCAGTATTTT.

This rearrangement joins TRBV5-5 to TRBJ2-1; 10 bases fit TRBD2. This CDR3 contains 15 residues. Trimming cost V 3 bases and J 6 bases; bases outside gene matches: 6. Germline V gene lookup returns CDR1 SGHKS and CDR2 YYEKEE (reference sequence). CDR3 residues: CASSYGLAEVNEQFF. CDR3 coding DNA: TGTGCCAGCAGCTATGGACTAGCGGAGGTCAATGAGCAGTTCTTC.

This sequence joins TRBV7-9 and TRBJ2-1; 13 nucleotides agree with TRBD2. From germline, CDR1 is SEHNR and CDR2 FQNEAQ (reference sequence). V shed 3 bases, J shed 10 bases, and the junction held 0 bases outside the gene matches. The CDR3 is made up of 13 amino acids. For the CDR3, the DNA is TGTGCCAGCAGCTTGGGACTAGCGGGGGAGCAGTTCTTC. Its protein is CASSLGLAGEQFF.

This chain joins TRBV7-8 and TRBJ2-7; 8 nucleotides agree with TRBD2. CDR3 size: 15 residues. Looked up from germline, CDR1 is SGHVS and CDR2 is FQNEAQ. J was trimmed by 0 bases and V by 5 bases; bases with no gene match: 6. The CDR3 loop reads CASSQLAASSYEQYF. CDR3 DNA sequence: TGTGCCAGCAGCCAACTAGCGGCAAGCTCCTACGAGCAGTACTTC.

V is TRBV3-1 (or the pseudogene TRBV3-2) and J is TRBJ2-1; possibly TRBD2 for D (6 bases). CDR3 length equals 12 residues. CDR1 is LGHDT, CDR2 YNNKEL, per germline (reference sequence). V lost 2 bases, J lost 8 bases, and 7 bases lay in between. In DNA, the CDR3 is TGTGCCAGCAGCCAATCGGGGGATGAGCAGTTCTTC. Protein product: CASSQSGDEQFF.

This chain connects TRBV4-1 to TRBJ1-2; tentatively, D is TRBD1 (6 bases). This CDR3 spans 13 amino acids. Trimming removed 0 bases from V and 8 bases from J, with 10 bases in between. Germline V gene lookup returns CDR1 MGHRA and CDR2 YSYEKL. The CDR3 loop is CASSQEQGTGYTF. The CDR3 nucleotides are TGCGCCAGCAGCCAAGAACAGGGCACCGGCTACACCTTC.

The V and J genes are TRBV25-1 and TRBJ1-1, with D tentatively TRBD1 (5 bases). V gave up 4 bases and J gave up 4 bases, with 13 bases separating them. The CDR3 has 14 residues. The germline V gene has CDR1 MGHDK and CDR2 SYGVNS. As DNA, the CDR3 is TGTGCCAGCAGTGGGCAGGGCTGGACCACTGAAGCTTTCTTT. This codes for CASSGQGWTTEAFF.

V is TRBV27 and J is TRBJ2-1; 7 bases agree with TRBD2. V shed 3 bases, J shed 1 base, and the junction held 9 bases outside the gene matches. The CDR3 covers 17 residues. Germline-derived CDR1 and CDR2 are MNHEY and SMNVEV (reference sequence). This CDR3 reads CASSLLDSSGSYNEQFF. The CDR3 region has the DNA TGTGCCAGCAGTTTGCTCGACTCTAGCGGATCCTACAATGAGCAGTTCTTC.

This chain joins TRBV14 and TRBJ2-3, with D maybe TRBD2 (5 bases). The CDR3 extends over 15 amino acids. Trimming took off 4 bases at V and 1 base at J, with 12 bases between the two ends. Germline assignment: CDR1 SGHDN and CDR2 FVKESK. The CDR3 reads CASSPDSVRTDTQYF. CDR3 bases: TGTGCCAGCAGCCCAGATAGCGTCCGCACAGATACGCAGTATTTT.

This chain connects TRBV5-1 to TRBJ2-1, with a tentative D call TRBD1 (6 bases). The V gene lost 5 bases and the J gene lost 0 bases, with 12 bases spanning the gap. Germline V lookup: CDR1 SGHRS, CDR2 YFSETQ. The CDR3 is 15 amino acids. DNA for the CDR3: TGCGCCAGCAGTCGGGACACGAGCTCCTACAATGAGCAGTTCTTC. This translates into CASSRDTSSYNEQFF.

The chain is built from TRBV6-6 and TRBJ2-1, with D unresolved. V gave up 2 bases and J gave up 0 bases, with 8 bases separating them. CDR1 is MNHNY and CDR2 is SVGAGI in the germline V gene (reference sequence). The CDR3 totals 15 residues. The CDR3 region has the DNA TGTGCCAGCAGTTACGGCCTAGGCTCCTACAATGAGCAGTTCTTC. Amino acid sequence: CASSYGLGSYNEQFF.

The gene calls are TRBV6-2 or TRBV6-3 and TRBJ1-2; 8 nucleotides line up with TRBD1. In germline, CDR1 is MNHEY, CDR2 SVGEGT. V shed 4 bases and J 7 bases; nucleotides not matched to a gene: 11. CDR3 length: 15 residues. The CDR3: CASSSRTGLLGGYTF. CDR3 sequence (DNA): TGTGCCAGCAGTTCCCGGACAGGGCTCCTCGGTGGCTACACCTTC.

The V gene is TRBV28, the J gene TRBJ2-2; no clear D. Germline CDR1 and CDR2: MDHEN and SYDVKM. CDR3 size: 13 residues. The V end lost 10 bases, the J end lost 0 bases, and 9 bases lay between the germline ends. CDR3 amino acids: CATCGANTGELFF. The CDR3 DNA reads as TGTGCCACGTGCGGAGCGAACACCGGGGAGCTGTTTTTT.